A single sample is the source of the 20 T cell receptor beta chains below, sequenced in a study of blood T cell repertoires in COVID-19 (dated by TCRdb to the early 2020s). The library was built by means of the immunoSEQ multiplex PCR assay. In its TCRdb copy, this immuneACCESS table keeps in-frame sequences only and misses some clones. Where compared with another copy, unresolved V genes explain less than half of these, and the others have no known cause. This sample is represented by approximately 130,000 clones; roughly 89% of them were singletons. The top ten hold about 2% of the sample. The sequencing sample was made of peripheral blood. The receptor source for this set is a woman between 50 and 59 years old with acute or convalescent COVID-19.

This clone showed up just a few times. The chain couples TRBV6-6 to TRBJ1-1; TRBD1 is a possible D gene (6 bases). V gave up 2 bases and J gave up 3 bases, with 13 bases separating them. Looked up from germline, CDR1 is MNHNY and CDR2 is SVGAGI (reference sequence). This CDR3 contains 15 residues. CDR3 amino acids: CASSYPHRDDTEAFF. Written as DNA, the CDR3 is TGTGCCAGCAGTTACCCCCACAGGGATGACACTGAAGCTTTCTTT.

The gene calls are TRBV2 and TRBJ2-7, with D possibly TRBD2 on 5 matching bases. V dropped 3 bases and J dropped 0 bases, with 12 bases sitting between them. The V gene's germline CDR1 is SNHLY and CDR2 FYNNEI. CDR3 length: 15 residues. This chain's CDR3 is CASSERVLSSYEQYF. The CDR3 nucleotides read TGTGCCAGCAGTGAGAGGGTTCTCAGCTCCTACGAGCAGTACTTC.

This chain joins TRBV5-8 and TRBJ2-6; possibly TRBD2 for D (6 bases). V lost 6 bases and J lost 1, with 8 bases in between. Germline lookup yields CDR1 SGHTS and CDR2 YDEGEE. The CDR3 loop spans 14 amino acids. CDR3 region: CASTRESGANVLTF. The CDR3 region has the DNA TGTGCCAGCACCCGGGAGTCTGGGGCCAACGTCCTGACTTTC.

This clone has a handful of counts. The chain has TRBV5-4 and TRBJ1-1, with 7 bases fitting TRBD1. This CDR3 has 14 residues. Unmatched junction bases numbered 3, after V lost 2 bases and J lost 2 bases. Germline V gene lookup returns CDR1 SGHNT and CDR2 YYREEE (reference sequence). CDR3 residues: CASSFRDRNTEAFF. The CDR3 coding sequence is TGTGCCAGCAGCTTCCGGGACAGAAACACTGAAGCTTTCTTT.

The V call is TRBV5-1, the J call TRBJ1-6; TRBD1 might be the D (5 bases). CDR3 length: 15 amino acids. Trimming stripped 3 bases from V and 8 bases from J, with 15 bases between. CDR1 is SGHRS, CDR2 YFSETQ, per germline. CDR3 protein: CASSSYPGGDSPLHF. The CDR3 DNA reads TGCGCCAGCAGCTCTTACCCCGGGGGGGATTCACCCCTCCACTTT.

The chain employs TRBV30 and TRBJ1-5; 7 bases agree with TRBD1. Losses at the gene ends were 2 bases for V and 6 bases for J; bases not matched to a gene: 10. This CDR3 is built from 15 residues. Germline lookup yields CDR1 GTSNPN and CDR2 SVGIG (reference sequence). Written as DNA, the CDR3 is TGTGCCTGGAGTAGGGGAGGACAGGTGCGTCAGCCCCAGCATTTT. Amino acid sequence: CAWSRGGQVRQPQHF.

The V gene is TRBV12-3 or TRBV12-4, the J gene TRBJ1-5; 7 bases map to TRBD1. The CDR3 consists of 12 residues. V shed 8 bases and J 7 bases; nucleotides not matched to a gene: 5. The CDR3 region is CASRGGWQPQHF. CDR3 DNA: TGTGCCAGCCGAGGGGGCTGGCAGCCCCAGCATTTT.

The chain recombines TRBV9 with TRBJ2-1; possibly TRBD2 for D (6 bases). The CDR3 has 15 residues. V lost 0 bases to trimming and J lost 2 bases, with 9 bases between them. Germline V gene sequence: CDR1 SGDLS, CDR2 YYNGEE. The CDR3 sequence is CASSVASAAYNEQFF. The CDR3 DNA reads as TGTGCCAGCAGCGTAGCTAGCGCTGCCTACAATGAGCAGTTCTTC. Full variable domain (missing parts from reference TRBV9 and TRBJ2-1): DSGVTQTPKHLITATGQRVTLRCSPRSGDLSVYWYQQSLDQGLQFLIQYYNGEERAKGNILERFSAQQFPDLHSELNLSSLELGDSALYFCASSVASAAYNEQFFGPGTRLTVL.

The chain couples TRBV6-5 to TRBJ2-3; 11 bases map to TRBD2. Germline V gene sequence: CDR1 MNHEY, CDR2 SVGAGI. With V trimmed by 6 bases and J by 5 bases, 4 bases remained unmatched. The CDR3 length is 14 residues. Here the CDR3 reads CASSGTSGGDTQYF. For the CDR3, the DNA is TGTGCCAGCAGCGGAACTAGCGGGGGAGATACGCAGTATTTT.

The chain links TRBV30 to TRBJ2-5; a weak D match, TRBD2 (6 bases). Germline CDR1 is GTSNPN and CDR2 is SVGIG (reference sequence). The V end was cut by 5 bases, the J end by 4 bases, with 8 bases between. CDR3 length: 11 residues. The CDR3 protein is CAWGLPETQYF. CDR3 bases: TGTGCCTGGGGACTACCAGAGACCCAGTACTTC.

This clone was seen only a few times. V and J are TRBV10-3 and TRBJ2-1, with TRBD2 matching 11 bases. The trim removed 4 bases at V and 5 bases at J, leaving 7 bases unmatched. The CDR3 extends over 16 amino acids. The germline CDR1 and CDR2 sequences are ENHRY and SYGVKD. The CDR3 sequence: CAISASLAGGHNEQFF. The CDR3 DNA follows: TGTGCCATCAGTGCGTCTCTAGCGGGGGGACACAATGAGCAGTTCTTC.

This clone showed up just once. The chain joins TRBV6-5 to TRBJ2-1; TRBD2 matches 9 bases. V shed 4 bases and J 1 base; nucleotides not matched to a gene: 2. The CDR3 contains 15 residues. CDR1 MNHEY and CDR2 SVGAGI come from the germline V gene. CDR3 loop: CASSFLAGSYNEQFF. The DNA of the CDR3 is TGTGCCAGCAGTTTTCTAGCGGGATCCTACAATGAGCAGTTCTTC.

The V call is TRBV6-2 or TRBV6-3, the J call TRBJ2-7; perhaps TRBD2 as D (5 bases). V was shortened by 2 bases and J by 3 bases, with 11 bases between the two germline ends. Germline V gene sequence: CDR1 MNHEY, CDR2 SVGEGT. This CDR3 is 14 amino acids long. CDR3 DNA sequence: TGTGCCAGCAGTTACAGAAGACGGGGCTACGAGCAGTACTTC. Its protein is CASSYRRRGYEQYF.

V is TRBV7-7 and J is TRBJ2-5; TRBD2 matches at 11 bases. The junction had 6 bases not matched to a gene; V was cut back by 6 bases and J by 0 bases. This CDR3 has 16 amino acids. Germline V gives CDR1 SSHAT, CDR2 FNYEAQ (reference sequence). The CDR3 reads CASSPGTSGNQETQYF. The DNA for the CDR3 is TGTGCCAGCAGTCCGGGGACTAGCGGTAACCAAGAGACCCAGTACTTC.

J is TRBJ2-1 and V is TRBV5-1, with TRBD2 matching over 9 bases. Trimming removed 4 bases from V and 6 bases from J; junction bases left unmatched: 14. CDR1 and CDR2 (germline): SGHRS, YFSETQ. CDR3 size: 17 residues. CDR3 nucleotide sequence: TGCGCCAGCAGCCCCAGGATGAGCGGGGGGCCTTCCAATGAGCAGTTCTTC. Translation: CASSPRMSGGPSNEQFF.

The rearrangement uses TRBV14 and TRBJ2-2; maybe TRBD1 (5 bases). Germline CDR1 reads SGHDN; CDR2 reads FVKESK. The CDR3 is made up of 16 amino acids. V lost 3 bases, J lost 5 bases, and 16 bases lay in between. The CDR3 bases are TGTGCCAGCAGCCAGATTGACGGCAGGGCGACCGGGGAGCTGTTTTTT. Protein: CASSQIDGRATGELFF.

CDR3: CASSPLTFGTGKDNEQFF. CDR3 DNA sequence: TGTGCCAGCAGCCCTCTAACGTTCGGGACAGGGAAGGACAATGAGCAGTTCTTC. V and J are TRBV11-3 and TRBJ2-1, with TRBD1 matching over 9 bases. CDR3 size: 18 residues. J lost 5 bases, V lost 5 bases, and 16 bases had no gene match. Germline values: CDR1 SGHNT, CDR2 YENEEA.

The chain recombines TRBV5-6 with TRBJ2-2, with 7 bases that match TRBD1. CDR3 size: 15 residues. Germline-derived CDR1 and CDR2 are SGHDT and YYEEEE. J was trimmed by 8 bases and V by 0 bases; bases with no gene match: 7. CDR3 residues: CASSLASRGSGELFF. CDR3 coding DNA: TGTGCCAGCAGCTTGGCCTCCAGGGGGTCGGGGGAGCTGTTTTTT.

This sequence joins TRBV6-6 and TRBJ1-2; possibly TRBD1 for D (5 bases). The CDR3 is 15 amino acids. Germline V gives CDR1 MNHNY, CDR2 SVGAGI (reference sequence). The V and J ends lost 5 bases and 4 bases respectively, with 17 bases between them. The CDR3 spells CASSPRRERGYGYTF. For the CDR3, the DNA is TGTGCCAGCAGTCCGAGGAGGGAAAGGGGCTATGGCTACACCTTC.

In nucleotides, the CDR3 is TGTGCCAGCACTTTCGGACTTGATCAGCCCCAGCATTTT. It yields the protein CASTFGLDQPQHF. V gene TRBV27 combines with J gene TRBJ1-5; D is uncertain. The CDR3 extends over 13 amino acids. Germline CDR1 and CDR2: MNHEY and SMNVEV (reference sequence). V gave up 7 bases and J gave up 5 bases, with 12 bases separating them.